The TCR beta chain described here comes from a study of blood T cell repertoires in COVID-19. Clones were sequenced by immunoSEQ multiplex PCR, and TCRdb holds only the in-frame ones, with some missing. The sample contains a few hundred thousand clones, around 84% of which appear only once. Germline V CDR1 and CDR2: WSHSY, SAAADI. Trimming removed 5 bases from V and 4 bases from J, with 12 bases in between. This CDR3 comprises 14 residues. The origin of this receptor is a woman of 80 years or more with COVID-19, enrolled during active disease. The J gene is TRBJ1-5, the V gene TRBV10-2, with a possible D match to TRBD1 (5 bases). The source material was peripheral blood. The CDR3 protein is CASSRGTANQPQHF. DNA of the CDR3: TGCGCCAGCAGTAGGGGTACTGCTAATCAGCCCCAGCATTTT.